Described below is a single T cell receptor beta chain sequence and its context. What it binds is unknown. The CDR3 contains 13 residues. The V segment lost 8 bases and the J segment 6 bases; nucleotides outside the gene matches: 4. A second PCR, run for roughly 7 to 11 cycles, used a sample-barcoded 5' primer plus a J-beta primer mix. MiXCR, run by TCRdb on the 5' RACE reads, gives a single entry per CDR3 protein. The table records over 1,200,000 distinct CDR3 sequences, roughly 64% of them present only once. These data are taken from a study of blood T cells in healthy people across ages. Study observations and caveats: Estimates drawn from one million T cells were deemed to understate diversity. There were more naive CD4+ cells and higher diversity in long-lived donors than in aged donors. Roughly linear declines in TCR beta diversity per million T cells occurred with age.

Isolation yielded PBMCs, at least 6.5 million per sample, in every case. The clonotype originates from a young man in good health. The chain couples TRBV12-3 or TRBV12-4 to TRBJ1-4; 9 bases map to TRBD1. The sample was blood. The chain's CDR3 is CASLGTGYEKLFF. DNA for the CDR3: TGTGCCAGCCTCGGGACAGGGTATGAAAAACTGTTTTTT.